A single sample is the source of the 18 T cell receptor beta chains below, sequenced in a study of blood T cell repertoires in COVID-19. Using immunoSEQ multiplex PCR, the repertoire was profiled, and TCRdb retains in-frame clones only, with some absent. The table records about 160,000 clones, around 83% of them present only once. The sample consisted of peripheral blood. The receptors derive from a man aged 35 to 55 with acute or convalescent COVID-19.

The chain recombines TRBV29-1 with TRBJ2-7, with 10 bases that match TRBD1. Unmatched junction bases numbered 12, after V lost 1 base and J lost 0 bases. CDR1 is SQVTM and CDR2 is ANQGSEA in the germline V gene. The CDR3 is made up of 18 amino acids. The DNA for the CDR3 is TGCAGCGTTGAAGGAGGTTTTGATGGGGACAGGGGCTCCTACGAGCAGTACTTC. Translation gives CSVEGGFDGDRGSYEQYF.

CDR3 DNA: TGTGCCTGGAGCGACGGGACATATAGCAATCAGCCCCAGCATTTT. It is translated as CAWSDGTYSNQPQHF. The chain uses TRBV30 and TRBJ1-5; a weak D match, TRBD1 (6 bases). The CDR3 is made up of 15 amino acids. V lost 3 bases to trimming and J lost 0 bases, with 12 bases between them. Germline CDR1 GTSNPN, CDR2 SVGIG (reference sequence).

The V call is TRBV19, the J call TRBJ2-4, with 15 bases matching TRBD2. The J segment lost 5 bases and the V segment lost 8 bases, leaving 10 bases of the junction unmatched. Per the germline V gene, CDR1 is LNHDA and CDR2 is SQIVND (reference sequence). The length of the CDR3 is 17 residues. Here the CDR3 reads CASHGTSGGIRENIQYF. The CDR3 DNA sequence: TGTGCCAGTCACGGGACTAGCGGGGGGATTCGCGAAAACATTCAGTACTTC.

This chain uses TRBV28 with TRBJ1-2; unclear D gene. Germline V lookup: CDR1 MDHEN, CDR2 SYDVKM. With 8 bases removed from V and 2 bases from J, the gap between germline ends came to 9 bases. The CDR3 totals 12 residues. The CDR3 sequence: CASREGNYGYTF. CDR3 in DNA: TGTGCCAGCCGGGAGGGAAACTATGGCTACACCTTC.

Only one count was recorded for this clone. CDR3 residues: CASTLQGRQETQYF. The CDR3 DNA sequence: TGTGCCAGCACTTTGCAGGGCCGGCAAGAGACCCAGTACTTC. The chain has TRBV5-4 and TRBJ2-5, with a tentative D call TRBD1 (5 bases). The CDR3 contains 14 residues. From germline, CDR1 is SGHNT and CDR2 YYREEE (reference sequence). V gave up 6 bases and J gave up 2 bases, with 14 bases separating them. Using reference TRBV5-4 and TRBJ2-5 for the parts outside the CDR3, the full variable domain is ETGVTQSPTHLIKTRGQQVTLRCSSQSGHNTVSWYQQALGQGPQFIFQYYREEENGRGNFPPRFSGLQFPNYSSELNVNALELDDSALYLCASTLQGRQETQYFGPGTRLLVL.

The rearrangement uses TRBV24-1 and TRBJ2-2; TRBD2 aligns across 13 bases. The CDR3 consists of 15 residues. Unmatched junction bases numbered 4, after V lost 7 bases and J lost 6 bases. Germline V CDR1 and CDR2: KGHDR, SFDVKD. The CDR3 DNA is TGTGCCACCAGAGGGACTAGCGGGGCCCCCGGGGAGCTGTTTTTT. Translation gives CATRGTSGAPGELFF.

J is TRBJ2-3 and V is TRBV5-4, with 12 positions matching TRBD1. Germline CDR1 and CDR2: SGHNT and YYREEE (reference sequence). The CDR3 totals 15 residues. V gave up 2 bases and J gave up 7 bases; unmatched junction bases: 5. The CDR3 DNA follows: TGTGCCAGCAGCTTATGGGACAGGGGGCTAAATACGCAGTATTTT. Protein sequence: CASSLWDRGLNTQYF.

The chain recombines TRBV6-5 with TRBJ2-7; 7 positions agree with TRBD1. This CDR3 has 16 amino acids. Germline V gene sequence: CDR1 MNHEY, CDR2 SVGAGI. The ends lost 2 bases at V and 4 bases at J; junction bases unmatched: 11. The CDR3 nucleotides read TGTGCCAGCAGTTACACCCTCACAGGGGCCGGGTACGAGCAGTACTTC. This codes for CASSYTLTGAGYEQYF.

The chain recombines TRBV6-9 with TRBJ2-1, with 15 bases identical to TRBD2. Trimming cost V 5 bases and J 3 bases; bases outside gene matches: 5. The CDR3 length is 17 residues. In germline, CDR1 is MNHGY, CDR2 SVAAGI. CDR3 loop: CASSLPGLAGGYNEQFF. As DNA, the CDR3 is TGTGCCAGCAGTCTACCGGGACTAGCGGGGGGCTACAATGAGCAGTTCTTC.

The chain couples TRBV24-1 to TRBJ1-2; D may be TRBD1 (6 bases). The V end lost 4 bases, the J end lost 1 base, and 9 bases lay between the germline ends. Per germline, CDR1 KGHDR and CDR2 SFDVKD. This CDR3 spans 14 amino acids. The chain's CDR3 is CATSDRGSNYGYTF. For the CDR3, the DNA is TGTGCCACCAGTGACAGGGGAAGTAACTATGGCTACACCTTC.

The V gene is TRBV6-5, the J gene TRBJ1-2, with D uncertain. V dropped 6 bases and J dropped 0 bases, with 11 bases sitting between them. The CDR3 extends over 14 amino acids. Germline V CDR1 and CDR2: MNHEY, SVGAGI. The CDR3 bases are TGTGCCAGCAGCCCCGGACTTACTAACTATGGCTACACCTTC. It specifies CASSPGLTNYGYTF.

The CDR3 DNA reads TGCGCCAGCAGCTTGACAGGGGGTAATTCACCCCTCCACTTT. Its translation is CASSLTGGNSPLHF. The J gene is TRBJ1-6, the V gene TRBV5-1, with 8 bases matching TRBD1. Germline CDR1 SGHRS, CDR2 YFSETQ. Unmatched junction bases numbered 0, after V lost 1 base and J lost 6 bases. The CDR3 is 14 amino acids.

The gene calls are TRBV19 and TRBJ1-1, with D uncertain. Germline V gene sequence: CDR1 LNHDA, CDR2 SQIVND (reference sequence). The germline V and J ends were trimmed by 3 bases and 7 bases, with 9 bases remaining between them. CDR3 length: 12 amino acids. The CDR3 coding sequence is TGTGCCAGTAGTATGAGGGCAGGTGAAGCTTTCTTT. Translating it yields CASSMRAGEAFF.

This sequence joins TRBV29-1 and TRBJ2-1, with TRBD1 matching over 10 bases. The CDR3 sequence is 16 residues long. V was clipped by 8 bases and J by 0 bases; unmatched bases: 10. CDR1 SQVTM and CDR2 ANQGSEA come from the germline V gene. For the CDR3, the DNA is TGCAGCCTCCTACCGGGACAGGGGAACTCCTACAATGAGCAGTTCTTC. Translating it yields CSLLPGQGNSYNEQFF.

The V call is TRBV7-8, the J call TRBJ1-3, with 10 bases that match TRBD1. CDR3 length: 16 residues. Trimming at V came to 0 bases and at J to 2 bases, leaving 1 base not matched to a gene. In germline, CDR1 is SGHVS, CDR2 FQNEAQ. CDR3 sequence reads: CASSLAGTGAGNTIYF. For the CDR3, the DNA is TGTGCCAGCAGCTTAGCCGGGACAGGGGCTGGAAACACCATATATTTT.

V gene TRBV2 combines with J gene TRBJ2-7; 7 bases are a match to TRBD1. Germline V gene data show CDR1 as SNHLY and CDR2 as FYNNEI. V dropped 4 bases and J dropped 3; count of bases not matched to a gene: 3. The CDR3 length is 13 residues. The CDR3 sequence: CASSGAGGYEQYF. The CDR3 DNA reads as TGTGCCAGCAGTGGCGCAGGGGGCTACGAGCAGTACTTC.

This clone came up a few times. The chain's CDR3 is CASSPQGRETQYF. As DNA, the CDR3 is TGCGCCAGCAGCCCACAGGGGAGAGAGACCCAGTACTTC. The chain recombines TRBV4-3 with TRBJ2-5; 7 nucleotides line up with TRBD1. The V segment lost 4 bases and the J segment 4 bases; nucleotides outside the gene matches: 3. CDR3 length: 13 amino acids. Per the germline V gene, CDR1 is LGHNA and CDR2 is YSLEER.

The V and J genes are TRBV6-5 and TRBJ1-2; 8 bases match TRBD1. Germline V gene sequence: CDR1 MNHEY, CDR2 SVGAGI. The CDR3 loop spans 14 amino acids. The V segment lost 5 bases and the J segment 5 bases; nucleotides outside the gene matches: 7. CDR3 residues: CASSRAGGFYGYTF. CDR3 coding DNA: TGTGCCAGCAGTAGGGCAGGGGGCTTTTATGGCTACACCTTC.